This T cell receptor (beta chain) was retrieved from a study of spatial heterogeneity in lung cancer (dated by TCRdb to the late 2010s). For the study in its entirety: Beta-chain transcripts were consistently detected in greater numbers than alpha-chain transcripts, which likely reflects a higher abundance of beta-chain transcripts. In non-small cell lung cancer, the study quantitatively compared TCR alpha and beta repertoires across several tumor regions, matched nontumor lung, and blood. At surgery, both alpha and beta chains were TCR-sequenced in 200 to 250 tumor regions, fewer than 85 matched nontumor lung samples and 56 PBMC samples. Nonsynonymous mutation counts, determined by whole-exome sequencing of tumor tissue, were related to features of the TCR repertoire. In the raw uncorrected reads, each unique combination of TCR and UMI appeared more than ten times on average. Broad study findings and their caveats: Additional single-cell paired TCR alpha and beta sequencing was considered necessary to confirm, at a functional level, the hypothesis that regional TCRs recognize regional mutations.

The protocol used for the library was 5' RACE. These reads were obtained on a NextSeq 500. The TCR library protocol attached a unique molecular identifier to each TCR cDNA molecule to allow correction of PCR and sequencing errors. The authors processed their data as follows. TCR identification, UMI-based error correction and CDR3 extraction were performed with Decombinator tools. TCRs above a frequency of 2 per 1,000, corresponding to the top 1% of the tumor frequency distribution, were defined as expanded. Each repertoire was subsampled 100 times to 5,000 TCRs, after which Renyi diversity was computed with the R vegan package. CDR3 similarity networks were built from amino acid triplet string-kernel similarity, with CDR3s being connected when pairwise similarity was above 0.82. TCRdb took the public reads, trimmed them with fastp at Q25, ran MiXCR for clone calling and kept in-frame beta chains. Every entry covers one CDR3 protein and lists the most common genes and DNA from its rows. Here the V and J calls rest on TCRdb's processing, not on the authors' analysis. Across this sample there are 5,500 to 7,500 distinct CDR3 sequences, with 3% to 4.5% seen only once. The top ten constitute approximately 23% of the sample.

The meaning of the sample's time point label: sample taken at primary tumor resection. For TCR sequencing, whole RNA was extracted from tumor and nontumor lung tissue, or from cryopreserved PBMC samples, and no cell sorting was done. The donors were some 70 patients from the lung TRACERx cohort who had early-stage, untreated non-small cell lung cancer. A patient was chosen for TCR sequencing only when enough RNA was available from at least two tumor regions. Tumor and adjacent nontumor lung specimens were reviewed by a lung pathologist before selection. The germline V gene yields SNHLY for CDR1 and FYNNEI for CDR2. V and J lose 4 bases and 1 base, and a span of 10 bases separates them. Its CDR3 holds 14 amino acids, cysteine through phenylalanine. The sequence is cut down to CDR3 DNA, 42 bases in frame from base 1. This clonotype is considered medium-sized (0.01 to 0.1%). Its cognate antigen has yet to be identified. It has no much larger one-base neighbor in the sample; base qualities were not kept. Being off target in a library aimed at alpha chains, this beta chain has a size of little meaning.

Source: normal lung tissue next to the tumor, taken at surgery. The receptor was isolated from a female donor with early-stage non-small cell lung cancer. Recombination connected TRBV2 to TRBJ1-1; the D gene cannot be resolved reliably. The CDR3 protein is CASSVGSRNTEAFF. The base sequence is TGTGCCAGCAGTGTCGGTTCGCGGAACACTGAAGCTTTCTTT.